A single sample is the source of the 17 T cell receptor beta chains below, sequenced in a study of T-cell reconstitution after alpha-beta-depleted transplantation in children. Molecular barcoding with unique molecular identifiers was used for the TCRbeta library. TCRdb analysed the PCR reads with MiXCR anew, one entry per CDR3 protein. The data contain approximately 390,000 distinct CDR3 sequences, under 13% of them seen just once; the ten biggest clones take up 4.5% to 6.5%. The sequences come from PBMCs from the stem cell graft donor, collected from the stem cell graft. The origin of the receptors is a human donor who donated a stem cell graft to a child with acute myeloid leukemia.

This clonotype was counted a few times. The V call is TRBV20-1, the J call TRBJ1-4; D gene uncertain. Trimming stripped 3 bases from V and 8 bases from J, with 10 bases between. Germline V gives CDR1 DFQATT, CDR2 SNEGSKA (reference sequence). The CDR3 is 12 residues long. The CDR3 loop is CSASNPGEKLFF. CDR3 nucleotides: TGCAGTGCTAGTAACCCGGGGGAAAAACTGTTTTTT.

This clonotype came up many times. The genes are TRBV12-3 or TRBV12-4 and TRBJ1-3, with 8 positions matching TRBD1. This CDR3 comprises 15 residues. Unmatched junction bases numbered 6, after V lost 5 bases and J lost 3 bases. The CDR3 loop reads CASSGQGAYGNTIYF. CDR3 DNA sequence: TGTGCCAGCAGTGGGCAGGGGGCGTATGGAAACACCATATATTTT.

This clonotype was detected a few times. V is TRBV7-2 and J is TRBJ2-7; D is unclear. The CDR3 covers 12 residues. V was trimmed by 5 bases and J by 4 bases, leaving 9 bases between them. CDR1 is SGHTA and CDR2 is FQGNSA in the germline V gene. CDR3 bases: TGTGCCAGCAGCGAGACATCGTACGAGCAGTACTTC. Translated, it gives CASSETSYEQYF.

This clonotype was detected only once. J is TRBJ1-2 and V is TRBV12-2. TRBV12-2 represents a pseudogene. The CDR3 sequence is 12 residues long. The CDR3 loop reads CASRLVVDGYTF. The CDR3 DNA follows: TGTGCAAGTCGCTTAGTCGTCGATGGCTACACCTTC.

This clonotype was seen repeatedly, ten times or more. The chain is built from TRBV25-1 and TRBJ1-2; D ambiguous. This CDR3 is built from 13 residues. Germline lookup yields CDR1 MGHDK and CDR2 SYGVNS. V was pared by 2 bases and J by 0 bases, with 4 bases between. The CDR3 sequence: CASSEDPNYGYTF. The CDR3 DNA sequence: TGTGCCAGCAGTGAAGACCCTAACTATGGCTACACCTTC.

V and J are TRBV5-1 and TRBJ1-4, with 8 bases matching TRBD1. The CDR3 runs to 16 residues. Trimming took 3 bases from V and 8 from J; bases not matched to a gene: 12. Germline V lookup: CDR1 SGHRS, CDR2 YFSETQ. The CDR3 spells CASSWNSGGVQEKLFF. The DNA of the CDR3 is TGCGCCAGCAGCTGGAATTCAGGGGGCGTACAAGAAAAACTGTTTTTT.

This clonotype came up many times. The rearrangement links TRBV7-2 to TRBJ2-5; D might be TRBD1 or TRBD2, each matching 5 bases. V was shortened by 1 base and J by 5 bases, with 14 bases between the two germline ends. The CDR3 is 15 amino acids. CDR1 SGHTA and CDR2 FQGNSA come from the germline V gene. The DNA of the CDR3 is TGTGCCAGCAGCTTAGGGCGGCTGGGGGAGGAGACCCAGTACTTC. The encoded protein is CASSLGRLGEETQYF. The full variable domain, completed using reference TRBV7-2 and TRBJ2-5, is GAGVSQSPSNKVTEKGKDVELRCDPISGHTALYWYRQSLGQGLEFLIYFQGNSAPDKSGLPSDRFSAERTGGSVSTLTIQRTQQEDSAVYLCASSLGRLGEETQYFGPGTRLLVL.

This chain joins TRBV5-1 and TRBJ2-7; 7 nucleotides align to TRBD1. Germline CDR1 and CDR2: SGHRS and YFSETQ. V dropped 3 bases and J dropped 6; count of bases not matched to a gene: 18. This CDR3 comprises 17 residues. CDR3 amino acids: CASSWGQSPGLTVEQYF. The CDR3 nucleotides are TGCGCCAGCAGCTGGGGACAGTCCCCAGGGCTGACCGTCGAGCAGTACTTC.

The V call is TRBV29-1, the J call TRBJ2-2; 11 nucleotides match TRBD2. Germline V gene sequence: CDR1 SQVTM, CDR2 ANQGSEA. This CDR3 is 16 amino acids long. J gave up 3 bases and V 6 bases, and 9 bases lay outside the gene matches. The CDR3 is CSVAPLAGGHTGELFF. The CDR3 DNA is TGCAGCGTCGCCCCGCTAGCGGGAGGCCACACCGGGGAGCTGTTTTTT.

This chain uses TRBV4-1 with TRBJ1-2; 8 bases line up with TRBD1. Per germline, CDR1 MGHRA and CDR2 YSYEKL. The CDR3 covers 15 residues. The V segment lost 4 bases and the J segment 8 bases; nucleotides outside the gene matches: 12. The CDR3 DNA sequence: TGCGCCAGCAGCCCATCTCCCAGGGGGACAGGAGGCTACACCTTC. This encodes CASSPSPRGTGGYTF.

In this sample, this clonotype turned up once. The chain has TRBV11-3 and TRBJ2-1, with 7 nucleotides matching TRBD1. The V and J ends lost 1 base and 8 bases, in that order; junction bases with no gene match: 8. The CDR3 totals 15 residues. Looked up from germline, CDR1 is SGHNT and CDR2 is YENEEA. CDR3 amino acids: CASSLVPQGPDEQFF. As DNA, the CDR3 is TGTGCCAGCAGCTTAGTTCCACAGGGGCCGGATGAGCAGTTCTTC.

There are many counts of this clonotype. The chain has TRBV4-1 and TRBJ2-5; 13 bases are shared with TRBD2. CDR1 is MGHRA, CDR2 YSYEKL, per germline. With 4 bases clipped from V and 5 bases from J, the junction kept 7 bases outside the gene matches. CDR3 length equals 16 residues. CDR3 residues: CASSPRLAGGGETQYF. DNA of the CDR3: TGCGCCAGCAGCCCCCGACTAGCGGGAGGAGGGGAGACCCAGTACTTC.

The chain links TRBV9 to TRBJ1-2, with D unclear. Per germline, CDR1 SGDLS and CDR2 YYNGEE. The CDR3 totals 12 residues. V was clipped by 0 bases and J by 4 bases, with 4 bases between them. The CDR3 DNA follows: TGTGCCAGCAGCGTAGCGGCCTATGGCTACACCTTC. This translates into CASSVAAYGYTF. Combining the CDR3 with reference TRBV9 and TRBJ1-2 gives the whole variable domain DSGVTQTPKHLITATGQRVTLRCSPRSGDLSVYWYQQSLDQGLQFLIQYYNGEERAKGNILERFSAQQFPDLHSELNLSSLELGDSALYFCASSVAAYGYTFGSGTRLTVV.

This clonotype was seen repeatedly, ten times or more. The V and J genes are TRBV20-1 and TRBJ1-2; D may be TRBD1 (5 bases). This CDR3 has 13 residues. Germline V gene data show CDR1 as DFQATT and CDR2 as SNEGSKA (reference sequence). Trimming left V 6 bases short and J 5 bases short, with 16 bases between. DNA for the CDR3: TGCAGTGCCTCACAGGAGGCGGGGTATGGCTACACCTTC. Translating gives CSASQEAGYGYTF.

This clonotype turned up a few times. The chain joins TRBV18 to TRBJ1-4, with TRBD1 matching over 7 bases. Trimming took 3 bases from V and 4 from J; bases not matched to a gene: 5. CDR1 KGHSH and CDR2 LQKENI come from the germline V gene. The CDR3 totals 15 residues. CDR3 residues: CASSPLGQNNEKLFF. In DNA, the CDR3 is TGTGCCAGCTCACCCCTGGGACAGAATAATGAAAAACTGTTTTTT.

This clonotype has more than one count but fewer than ten. Written as DNA, the CDR3 is TGCGCCAGCCGTATCGGGACTTTGGGTGGCTACACCTTC. As protein: CASRIGTLGGYTF. The gene calls are TRBV5-1 and TRBJ1-2; maybe TRBD1 (5 bases). Trimming took off 7 bases at V and 7 bases at J, with 17 bases between the two ends. The germline V gene has CDR1 SGHRS and CDR2 YFSETQ. The CDR3 runs 13 residues. Looking up the rest from reference TRBV5-1 and TRBJ1-2 gives the full variable domain: KAGVTQTPRYLIKTRGQQVTLSCSPISGHRSVSWYQQTPGQGLQFLFEYFSETQRNKGNFPGRFSGRQFSNSRSEMNVSTLELGDSALYLCASRIGTLGGYTFGSGTRLTVV.

This clonotype was found a few times. The gene calls are TRBV9 and TRBJ1-6; TRBD1 might be the D (5 bases). Looked up from germline, CDR1 is SGDLS and CDR2 is YYNGEE. V lost 2 bases and J 8 bases, leaving 14 bases between the germline ends. The CDR3 covers 15 residues. DNA for the CDR3: TGTGCCAGCAGCGTCCGAGCTCAGGGTGATTCACCCCTCCACTTT. Protein: CASSVRAQGDSPLHF. The variable domain in full, with the rest retrieved from reference TRBV9 and TRBJ1-6, is DSGVTQTPKHLITATGQRVTLRCSPRSGDLSVYWYQQSLDQGLQFLIQYYNGEERAKGNILERFSAQQFPDLHSELNLSSLELGDSALYFCASSVRAQGDSPLHFGNGTRLTVT.